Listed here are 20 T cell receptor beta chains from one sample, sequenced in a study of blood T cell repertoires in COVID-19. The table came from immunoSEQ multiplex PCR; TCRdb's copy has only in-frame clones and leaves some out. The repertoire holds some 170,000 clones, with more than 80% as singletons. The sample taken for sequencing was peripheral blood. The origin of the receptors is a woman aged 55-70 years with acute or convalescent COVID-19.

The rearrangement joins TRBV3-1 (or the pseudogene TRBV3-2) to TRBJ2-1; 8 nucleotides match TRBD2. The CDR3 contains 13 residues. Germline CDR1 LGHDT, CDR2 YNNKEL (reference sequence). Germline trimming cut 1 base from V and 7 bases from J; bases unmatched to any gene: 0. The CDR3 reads CASSQAGGNEQFF. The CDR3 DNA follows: TGTGCCAGCAGCCAAGCGGGGGGGAATGAGCAGTTCTTC.

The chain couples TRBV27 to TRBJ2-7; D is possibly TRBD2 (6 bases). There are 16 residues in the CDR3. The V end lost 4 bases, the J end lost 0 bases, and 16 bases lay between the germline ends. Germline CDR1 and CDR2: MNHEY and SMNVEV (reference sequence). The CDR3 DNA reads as TGTGCCAGCAGTTCGGCGGACTACTCAAGCTCCTACGAGCAGTACTTC. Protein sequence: CASSSADYSSSYEQYF.

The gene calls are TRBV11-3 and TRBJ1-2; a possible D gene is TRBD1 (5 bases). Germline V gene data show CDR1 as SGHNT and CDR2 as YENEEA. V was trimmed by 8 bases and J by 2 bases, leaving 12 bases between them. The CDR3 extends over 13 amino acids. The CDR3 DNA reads TGTGCCAGCGACCAGACAGTGAACTATGGCTACACCTTC. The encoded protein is CASDQTVNYGYTF.

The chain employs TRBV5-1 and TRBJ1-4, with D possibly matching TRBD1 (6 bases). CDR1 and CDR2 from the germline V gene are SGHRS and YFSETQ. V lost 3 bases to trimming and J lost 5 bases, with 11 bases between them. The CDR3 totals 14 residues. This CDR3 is CASSYRARNEKLFF. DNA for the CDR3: TGCGCCAGCAGCTACAGGGCCCGGAATGAAAAACTGTTTTTT. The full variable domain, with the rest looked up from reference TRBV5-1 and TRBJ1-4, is KAGVTQTPRYLIKTRGQQVTLSCSPISGHRSVSWYQQTPGQGLQFLFEYFSETQRNKGNFPGRFSGRQFSNSRSEMNVSTLELGDSALYLCASSYRARNEKLFFGSGTQLSVL.

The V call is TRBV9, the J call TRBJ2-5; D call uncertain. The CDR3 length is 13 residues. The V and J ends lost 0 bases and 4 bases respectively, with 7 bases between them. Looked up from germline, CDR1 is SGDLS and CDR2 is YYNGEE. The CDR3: CASSVATTETQYF. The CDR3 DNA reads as TGTGCCAGCAGCGTAGCTACCACAGAGACCCAGTACTTC.

In DNA, the CDR3 is TGCAGTGCTAGTGGACAGGGGGCTGAAAAACTGTTTTTT. Protein sequence: CSASGQGAEKLFF. This chain links TRBV20-1 with TRBJ1-4, with 11 bases that match TRBD1. The germline V gene has CDR1 DFQATT and CDR2 SNEGSKA (reference sequence). With 3 bases clipped from V and 7 bases from J, the junction kept 1 base outside the gene matches. The CDR3 is made up of 13 amino acids.

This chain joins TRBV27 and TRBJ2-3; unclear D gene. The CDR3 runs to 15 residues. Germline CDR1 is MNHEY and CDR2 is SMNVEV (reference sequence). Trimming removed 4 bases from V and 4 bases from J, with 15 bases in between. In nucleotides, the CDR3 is TGTGCCAGCAGTTCCCGGGTCTCCACCTCAGATACGCAGTATTTT. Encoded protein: CASSSRVSTSDTQYF.

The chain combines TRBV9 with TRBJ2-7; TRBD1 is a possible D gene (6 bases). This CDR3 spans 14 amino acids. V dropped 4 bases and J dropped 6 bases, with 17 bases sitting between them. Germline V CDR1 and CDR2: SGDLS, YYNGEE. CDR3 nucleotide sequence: TGTGCCAGCAGCCAGGACAGCGCTAGCCTCGAGCAGTACTTC. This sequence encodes CASSQDSASLEQYF.

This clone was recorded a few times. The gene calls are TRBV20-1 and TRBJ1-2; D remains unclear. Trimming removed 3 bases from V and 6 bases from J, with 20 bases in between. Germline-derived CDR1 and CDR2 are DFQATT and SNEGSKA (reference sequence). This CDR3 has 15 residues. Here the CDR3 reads CSASGPGSKRNGYTF. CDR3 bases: TGCAGTGCTAGTGGCCCCGGGTCTAAGCGGAATGGCTACACCTTC.

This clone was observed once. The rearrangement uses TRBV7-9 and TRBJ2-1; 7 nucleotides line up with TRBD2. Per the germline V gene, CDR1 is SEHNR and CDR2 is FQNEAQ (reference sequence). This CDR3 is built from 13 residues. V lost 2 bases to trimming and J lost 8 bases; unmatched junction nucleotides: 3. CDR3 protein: CASSLLGGYEQFF. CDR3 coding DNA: TGTGCCAGCAGCTTACTGGGGGGGTATGAGCAGTTCTTC.

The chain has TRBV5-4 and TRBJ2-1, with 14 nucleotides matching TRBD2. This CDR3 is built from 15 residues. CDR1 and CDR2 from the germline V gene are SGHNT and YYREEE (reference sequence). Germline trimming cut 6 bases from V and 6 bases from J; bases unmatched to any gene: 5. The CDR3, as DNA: TGTGCCAGCACCAGTGGGACTAGCGGGAGCAATGAGCAGTTCTTC. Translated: CASTSGTSGSNEQFF.

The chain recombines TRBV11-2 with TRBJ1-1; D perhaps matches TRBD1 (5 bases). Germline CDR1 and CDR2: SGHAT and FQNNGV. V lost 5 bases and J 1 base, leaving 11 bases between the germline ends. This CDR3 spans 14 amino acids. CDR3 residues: CASSAYRQNTEAFF. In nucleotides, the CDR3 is TGTGCCAGCAGCGCATACAGGCAGAACACTGAAGCTTTCTTT. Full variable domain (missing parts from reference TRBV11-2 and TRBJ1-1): EAGVAQSPRYKIIEKRQSVAFWCNPISGHATLYWYQQILGQGPKLLIQFQNNGVVDDSQLPKDRFSAERLKGVDSTLKIQPAKLEDSAVYLCASSAYRQNTEAFFGQGTRLTVV.

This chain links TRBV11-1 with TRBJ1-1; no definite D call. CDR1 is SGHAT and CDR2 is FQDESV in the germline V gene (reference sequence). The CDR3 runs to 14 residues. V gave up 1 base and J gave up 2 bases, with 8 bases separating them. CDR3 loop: CASSLGRLNTEAFF. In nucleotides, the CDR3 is TGTGCCAGCAGCTTAGGCAGACTTAACACTGAAGCTTTCTTT.

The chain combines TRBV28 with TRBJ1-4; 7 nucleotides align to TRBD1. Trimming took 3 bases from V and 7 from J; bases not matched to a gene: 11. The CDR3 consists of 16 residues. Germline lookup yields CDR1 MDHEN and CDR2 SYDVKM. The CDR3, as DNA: TGTGCCAGCAGTTTGAAGTTAGGGGGCGCTGGTGAAAAACTGTTTTTT. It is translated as CASSLKLGGAGEKLFF.

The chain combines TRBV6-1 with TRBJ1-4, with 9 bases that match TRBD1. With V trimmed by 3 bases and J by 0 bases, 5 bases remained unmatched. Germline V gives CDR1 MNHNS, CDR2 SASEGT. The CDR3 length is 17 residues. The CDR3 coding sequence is TGTGCCAGCAGTGATAGGGGACAGGGCACAACTAATGAAAAACTGTTTTTT. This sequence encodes CASSDRGQGTTNEKLFF.

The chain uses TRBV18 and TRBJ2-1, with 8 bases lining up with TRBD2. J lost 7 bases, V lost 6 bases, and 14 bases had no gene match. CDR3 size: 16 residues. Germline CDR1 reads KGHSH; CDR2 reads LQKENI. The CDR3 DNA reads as TGTGCCAGCTCGCTCAATGGTGTCGGGAGGGTAAATGAGCAGTTCTTC. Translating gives CASSLNGVGRVNEQFF.

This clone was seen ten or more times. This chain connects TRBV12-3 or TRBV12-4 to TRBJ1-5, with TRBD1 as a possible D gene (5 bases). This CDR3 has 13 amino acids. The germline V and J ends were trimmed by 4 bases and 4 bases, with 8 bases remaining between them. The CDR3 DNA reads TGTGCCAGCAGTTGGTCAGGGAATCAGCCCCAGCATTTT. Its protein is CASSWSGNQPQHF.

CDR3 DNA sequence: TGTGCCAGCAGCCAAGACGCCCCGGGGGATCGTTTCTCGCGGGAGGGGAAGACCCAGTACTTC. Translated, it gives CASSQDAPGDRFSREGKTQYF. The rearrangement joins TRBV3-1 (or the pseudogene TRBV3-2) to TRBJ2-5, with TRBD2 matching 9 bases. Per the germline V gene, CDR1 is LGHDT and CDR2 is YNNKEL (reference sequence). This CDR3 spans 21 amino acids. With V trimmed by 0 bases and J by 6 bases, 23 bases remained unmatched.

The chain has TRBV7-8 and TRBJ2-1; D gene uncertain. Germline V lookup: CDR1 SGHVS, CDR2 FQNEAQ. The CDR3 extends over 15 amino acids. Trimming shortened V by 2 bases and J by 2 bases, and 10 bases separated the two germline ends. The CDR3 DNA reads TGTGCCAGCAGCTTAATCCAGAATACCTACAATGAGCAGTTCTTC. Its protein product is CASSLIQNTYNEQFF.

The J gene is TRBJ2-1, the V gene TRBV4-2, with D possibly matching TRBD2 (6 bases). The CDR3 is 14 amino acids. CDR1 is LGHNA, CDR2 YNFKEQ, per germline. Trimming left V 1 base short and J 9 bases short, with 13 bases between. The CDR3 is CASSQVPVGSEQFF. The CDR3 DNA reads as TGTGCCAGCAGCCAAGTCCCCGTCGGGAGTGAGCAGTTCTTC.